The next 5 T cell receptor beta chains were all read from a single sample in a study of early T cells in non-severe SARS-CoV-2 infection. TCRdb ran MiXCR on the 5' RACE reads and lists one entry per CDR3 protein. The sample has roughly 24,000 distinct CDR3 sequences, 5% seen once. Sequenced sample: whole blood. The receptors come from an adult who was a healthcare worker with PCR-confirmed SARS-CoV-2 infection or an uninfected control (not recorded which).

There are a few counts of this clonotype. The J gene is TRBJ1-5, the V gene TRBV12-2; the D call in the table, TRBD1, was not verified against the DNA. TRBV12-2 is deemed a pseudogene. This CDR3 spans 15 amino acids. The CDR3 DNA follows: TGTGCAAGTCCCATGCGGGGGTACTATAATCAGCCCCAGCATTTT. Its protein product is CASPMRGYYNQPQHF.

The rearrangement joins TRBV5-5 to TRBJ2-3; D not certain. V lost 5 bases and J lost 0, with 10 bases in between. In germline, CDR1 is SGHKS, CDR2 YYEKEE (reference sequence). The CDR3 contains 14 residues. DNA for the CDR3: TGTGCCAGCAGGCGGACGGCTAGCACAGATACGCAGTATTTT. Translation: CASRRTASTDTQYF.

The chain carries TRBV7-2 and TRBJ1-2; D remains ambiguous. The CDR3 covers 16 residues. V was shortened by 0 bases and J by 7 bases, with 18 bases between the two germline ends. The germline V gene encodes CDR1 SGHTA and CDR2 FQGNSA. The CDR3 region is CASSLAPHNVGGGYTF. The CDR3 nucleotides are TGTGCCAGCAGCTTAGCCCCCCACAACGTCGGTGGTGGCTACACCTTC.

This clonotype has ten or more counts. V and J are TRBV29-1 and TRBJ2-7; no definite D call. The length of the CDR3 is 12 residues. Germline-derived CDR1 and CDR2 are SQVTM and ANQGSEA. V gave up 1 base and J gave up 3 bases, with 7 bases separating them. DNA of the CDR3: TGCAGCGTTGAAGGGTTGGGCTACGAGCAGTACTTC. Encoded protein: CSVEGLGYEQYF.

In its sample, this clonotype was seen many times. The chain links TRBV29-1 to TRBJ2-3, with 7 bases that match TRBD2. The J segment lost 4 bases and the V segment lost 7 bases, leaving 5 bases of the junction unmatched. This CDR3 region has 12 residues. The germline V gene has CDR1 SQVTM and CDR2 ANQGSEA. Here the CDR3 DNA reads TGCAGCGCGGGGGAGGGCGCAGATACGCAGTATTTT. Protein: CSAGEGADTQYF.